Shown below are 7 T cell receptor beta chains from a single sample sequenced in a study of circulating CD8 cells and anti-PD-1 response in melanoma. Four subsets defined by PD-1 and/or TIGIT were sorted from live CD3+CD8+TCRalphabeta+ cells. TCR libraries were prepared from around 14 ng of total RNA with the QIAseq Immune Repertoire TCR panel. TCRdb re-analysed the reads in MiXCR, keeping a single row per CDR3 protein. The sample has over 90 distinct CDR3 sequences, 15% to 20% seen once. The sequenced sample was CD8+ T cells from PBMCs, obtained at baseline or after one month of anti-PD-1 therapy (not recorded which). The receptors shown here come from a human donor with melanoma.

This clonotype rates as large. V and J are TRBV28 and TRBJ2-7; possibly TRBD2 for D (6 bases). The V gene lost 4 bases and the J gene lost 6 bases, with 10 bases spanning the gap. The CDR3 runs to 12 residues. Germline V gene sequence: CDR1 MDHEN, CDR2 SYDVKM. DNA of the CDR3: TGTGCCAGCAGTTCCCGACTAGTCGAGCAGTACTTC. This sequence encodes CASSSRLVEQYF.

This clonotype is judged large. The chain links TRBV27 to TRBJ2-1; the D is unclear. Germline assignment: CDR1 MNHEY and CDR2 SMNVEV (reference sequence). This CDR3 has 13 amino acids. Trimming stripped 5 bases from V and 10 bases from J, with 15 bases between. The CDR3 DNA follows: TGTGCCAGCAGTCCCACGACTGCCGCGGAGCAGTTCTTC. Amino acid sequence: CASSPTTAAEQFF.

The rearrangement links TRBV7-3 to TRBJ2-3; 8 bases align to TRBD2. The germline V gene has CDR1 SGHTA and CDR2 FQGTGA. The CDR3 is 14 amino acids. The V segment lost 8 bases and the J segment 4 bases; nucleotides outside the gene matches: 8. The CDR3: CASRLALSADTQYF. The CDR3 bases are TGTGCCAGCCGACTAGCGCTTTCAGCAGATACGCAGTATTTT.

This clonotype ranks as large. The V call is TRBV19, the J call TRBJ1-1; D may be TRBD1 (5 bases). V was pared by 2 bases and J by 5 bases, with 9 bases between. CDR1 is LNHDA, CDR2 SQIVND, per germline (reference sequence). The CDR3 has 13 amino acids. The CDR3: CASSIQGSTEAFF. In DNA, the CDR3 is TGTGCCAGTAGTATACAGGGTAGTACTGAAGCTTTCTTT.

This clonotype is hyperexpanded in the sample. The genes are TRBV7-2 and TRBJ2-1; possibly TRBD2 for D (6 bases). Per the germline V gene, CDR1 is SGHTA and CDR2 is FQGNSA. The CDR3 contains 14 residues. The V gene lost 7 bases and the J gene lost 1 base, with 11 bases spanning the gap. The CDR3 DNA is TGTGCCAGCACCCGCGGGAAATCCTACAATGAGCAGTTCTTC. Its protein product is CASTRGKSYNEQFF.

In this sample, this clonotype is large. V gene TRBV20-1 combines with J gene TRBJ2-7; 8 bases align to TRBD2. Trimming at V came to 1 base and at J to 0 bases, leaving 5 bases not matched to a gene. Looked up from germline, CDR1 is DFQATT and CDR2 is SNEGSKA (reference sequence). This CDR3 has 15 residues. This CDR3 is CSARVLAGGSYEQYF. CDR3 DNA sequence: TGCAGTGCTAGAGTTCTAGCGGGCGGCTCCTACGAGCAGTACTTC.

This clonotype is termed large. The CDR3 spells CATDRGTGANVLTF. For the CDR3, the DNA is TGTGCCACAGACAGGGGCACTGGGGCCAACGTCCTGACTTTC. The V gene is TRBV28, the J gene TRBJ2-6; 8 nucleotides line up with TRBD1. The V gene end was trimmed by 10 bases and the J gene end by 2 bases; junction bases not matched to a gene: 4. Germline values: CDR1 MDHEN, CDR2 SYDVKM. CDR3 length: 14 amino acids.